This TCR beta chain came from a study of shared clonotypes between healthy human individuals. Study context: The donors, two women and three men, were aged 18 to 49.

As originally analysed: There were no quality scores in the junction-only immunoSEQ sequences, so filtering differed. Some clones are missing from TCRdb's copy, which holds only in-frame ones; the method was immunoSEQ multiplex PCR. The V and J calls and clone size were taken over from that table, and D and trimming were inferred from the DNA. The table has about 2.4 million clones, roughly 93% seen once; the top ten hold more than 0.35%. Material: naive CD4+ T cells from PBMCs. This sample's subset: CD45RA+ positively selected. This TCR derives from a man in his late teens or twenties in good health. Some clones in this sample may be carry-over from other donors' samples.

As DNA, the CDR3 is TGTGCCAGTAGTATTGGAGTTGGGGAGCTGTTTTTT. Its protein is CASSIGVGELFF. V gene TRBV19 combines with J gene TRBJ2-2, with D unclear. This CDR3 comprises 12 residues. The germline CDR1 and CDR2 sequences are LNHDA and SQIVND (reference sequence). V was shortened by 3 bases and J by 8 bases, with 7 bases between the two germline ends.